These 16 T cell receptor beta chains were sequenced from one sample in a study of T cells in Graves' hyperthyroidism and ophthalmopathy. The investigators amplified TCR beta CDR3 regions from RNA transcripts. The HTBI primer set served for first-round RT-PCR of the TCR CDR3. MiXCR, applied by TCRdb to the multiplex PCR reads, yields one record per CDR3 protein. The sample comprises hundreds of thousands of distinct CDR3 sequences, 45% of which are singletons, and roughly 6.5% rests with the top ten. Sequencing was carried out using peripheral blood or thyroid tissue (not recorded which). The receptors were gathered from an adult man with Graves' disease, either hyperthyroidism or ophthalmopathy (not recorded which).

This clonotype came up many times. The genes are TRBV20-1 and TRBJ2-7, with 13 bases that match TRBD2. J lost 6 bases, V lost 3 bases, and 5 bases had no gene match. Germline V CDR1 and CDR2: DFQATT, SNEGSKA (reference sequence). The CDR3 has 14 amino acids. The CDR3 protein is CSARGLAGNGEQYF. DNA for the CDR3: TGCAGTGCTAGGGGACTAGCGGGAAACGGCGAGCAGTACTTC.

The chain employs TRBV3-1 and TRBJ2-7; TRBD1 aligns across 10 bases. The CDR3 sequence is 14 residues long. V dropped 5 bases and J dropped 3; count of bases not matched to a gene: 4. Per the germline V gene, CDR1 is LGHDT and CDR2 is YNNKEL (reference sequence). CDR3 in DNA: TGTGCCAGCAGCAAAGGGACAGGGGACTACGAGCAGTACTTC. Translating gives CASSKGTGDYEQYF.

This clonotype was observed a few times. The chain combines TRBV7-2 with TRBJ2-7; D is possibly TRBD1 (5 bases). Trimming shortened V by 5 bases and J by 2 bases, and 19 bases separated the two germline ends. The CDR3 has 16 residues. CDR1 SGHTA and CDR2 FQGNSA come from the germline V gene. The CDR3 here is CASSPFDSLVTYEQYF. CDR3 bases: TGTGCCAGCAGCCCATTCGACAGCCTAGTAACCTACGAGCAGTACTTC. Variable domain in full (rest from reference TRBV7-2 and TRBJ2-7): GAGVSQSPSNKVTEKGKDVELRCDPISGHTALYWYRQSLGQGLEFLIYFQGNSAPDKSGLPSDRFSAERTGGSVSTLTIQRTQQEDSAVYLCASSPFDSLVTYEQYFGPGTRLTVT.

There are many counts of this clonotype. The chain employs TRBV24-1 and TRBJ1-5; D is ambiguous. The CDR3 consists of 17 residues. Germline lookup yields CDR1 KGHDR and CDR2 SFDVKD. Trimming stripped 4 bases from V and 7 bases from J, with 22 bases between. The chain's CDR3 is CATSESTLNGIGQPQHF. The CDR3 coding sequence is TGTGCCACCAGTGAAAGCACATTGAACGGGATCGGGCAGCCCCAGCATTTT.

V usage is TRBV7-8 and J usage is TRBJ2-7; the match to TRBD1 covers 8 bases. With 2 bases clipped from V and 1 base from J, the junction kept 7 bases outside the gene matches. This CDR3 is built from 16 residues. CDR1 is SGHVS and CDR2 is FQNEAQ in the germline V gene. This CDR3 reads CASSLSTRTGSYEQYF. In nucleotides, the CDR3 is TGTGCCAGCAGCTTATCGACCCGGACAGGGTCCTACGAGCAGTACTTC.

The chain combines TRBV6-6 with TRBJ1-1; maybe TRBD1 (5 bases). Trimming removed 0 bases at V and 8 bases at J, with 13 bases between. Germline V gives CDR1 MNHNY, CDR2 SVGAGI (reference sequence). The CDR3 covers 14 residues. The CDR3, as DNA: TGTGCCAGCAGTTACTCGGGCCTCGACAGAGAAGCTTTCTTT. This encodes CASSYSGLDREAFF.

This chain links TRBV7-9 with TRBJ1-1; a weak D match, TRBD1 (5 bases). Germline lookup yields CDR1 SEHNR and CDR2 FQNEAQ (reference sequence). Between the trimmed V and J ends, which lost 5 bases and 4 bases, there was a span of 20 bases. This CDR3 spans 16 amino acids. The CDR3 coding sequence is TGTGCCAGCAGCCAAGATCTCCCGGGGGGAAGCACTGAAGCTTTCTTT. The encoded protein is CASSQDLPGGSTEAFF. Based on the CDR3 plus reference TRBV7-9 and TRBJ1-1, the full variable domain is DTGVSQNPRHKITKRGQNVTFRCDPISEHNRLYWYRQTLGQGPEFLTYFQNEAQLEKSRLLSDRFSAERPKGSFSTLEIQRTEQGDSAMYLCASSQDLPGGSTEAFFGQGTRLTVV.

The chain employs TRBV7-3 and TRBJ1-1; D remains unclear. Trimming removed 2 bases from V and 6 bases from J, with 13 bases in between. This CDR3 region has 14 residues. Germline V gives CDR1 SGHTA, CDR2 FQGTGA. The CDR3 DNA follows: TGTGCCAGCAGCTTACCATTCCCAACGGCTGAAGCTTTCTTT. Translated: CASSLPFPTAEAFF.

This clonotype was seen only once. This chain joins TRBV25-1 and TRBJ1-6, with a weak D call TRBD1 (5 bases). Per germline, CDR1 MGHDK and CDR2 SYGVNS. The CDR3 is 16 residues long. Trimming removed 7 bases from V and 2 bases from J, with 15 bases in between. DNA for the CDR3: TGTGCCAGCACGATTGGGGGGAATGCCTATAATTCACCCCTCCACTTT. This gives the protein CASTIGGNAYNSPLHF.

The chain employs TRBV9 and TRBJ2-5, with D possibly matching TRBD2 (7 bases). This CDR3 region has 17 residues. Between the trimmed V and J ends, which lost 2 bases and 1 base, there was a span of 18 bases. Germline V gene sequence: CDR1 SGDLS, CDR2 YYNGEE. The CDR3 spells CASSVGGRQSAQETQYF. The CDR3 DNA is TGTGCCAGCAGCGTGGGGGGGCGACAATCAGCCCAAGAGACCCAGTACTTC.

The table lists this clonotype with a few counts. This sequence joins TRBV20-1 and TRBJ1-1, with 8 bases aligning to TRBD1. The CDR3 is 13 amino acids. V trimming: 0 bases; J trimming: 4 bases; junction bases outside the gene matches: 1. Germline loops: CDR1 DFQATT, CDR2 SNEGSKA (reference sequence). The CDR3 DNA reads TGCAGTGCTAGAGAAACAGGGGGCACTGAAGCTTTCTTT. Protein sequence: CSARETGGTEAFF.

DNA for the CDR3: TGTGCCATCAGCTTGGCAGGGCCGTACGAGCAGTACTTC. Protein: CAISLAGPYEQYF. The chain joins TRBV10-3 to TRBJ2-7; maybe TRBD1 (5 bases). The CDR3 extends over 13 amino acids. The V gene's germline CDR1 is ENHRY and CDR2 SYGVKD. V lost 6 bases and J lost 4, with 13 bases in between.

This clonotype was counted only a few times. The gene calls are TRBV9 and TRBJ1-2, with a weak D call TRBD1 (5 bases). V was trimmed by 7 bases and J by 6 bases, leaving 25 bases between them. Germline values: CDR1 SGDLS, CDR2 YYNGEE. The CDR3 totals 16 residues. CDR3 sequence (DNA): TGTGCCAGCTCAGCGACCCGGGACCCCACGGGCAATGGCTACACCTTC. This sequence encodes CASSATRDPTGNGYTF.

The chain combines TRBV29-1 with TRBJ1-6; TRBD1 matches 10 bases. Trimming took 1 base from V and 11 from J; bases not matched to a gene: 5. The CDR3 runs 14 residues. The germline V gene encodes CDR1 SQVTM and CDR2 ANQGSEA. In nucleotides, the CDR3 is TGCAGCGTTGAAGGGACAGGGGGGAATCCACCCCTCCACTTT. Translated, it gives CSVEGTGGNPPLHF.

The CDR3 DNA reads TGCTGCGGGACGGACATCTACTCCTACGAGCAGTACTTC. As protein: CCGTDIYSYEQYF. The rearrangement uses TRBV20-1 and TRBJ2-7; TRBD2 is a possible D gene (6 bases). The germline CDR1 and CDR2 sequences are DFQATT and SNEGSKA (reference sequence). The CDR3 sequence is 13 residues long.

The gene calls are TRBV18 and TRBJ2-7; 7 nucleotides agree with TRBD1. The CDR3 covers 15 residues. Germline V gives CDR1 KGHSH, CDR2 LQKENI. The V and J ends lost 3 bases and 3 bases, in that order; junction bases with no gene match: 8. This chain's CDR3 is CASSPPTGNLYEQYF. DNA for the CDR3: TGTGCCAGCTCACCGCCGACAGGGAACCTCTACGAGCAGTACTTC.